Reported below is one T cell receptor beta chain. Its antigen remains unknown. Sequencing was performed with immunoSEQ multiplex PCR; in TCRdb, only in-frame clones are kept and a portion is missing. This table holds around 22,000 clones, about 88% found once. This record comes from a study of OX40 agonist ivuxolimab in advanced cancers. Study background: Three dose-escalation patients had partial responses: one with hepatocellular carcinoma and two with cutaneous melanoma. General study points: On average, CD8+ T cells showed a greater number of expanded clones than CD4+.

This CDR3 has 15 amino acids. Germline V lookup: CDR1 GTSNPN, CDR2 SVGIG (reference sequence). Trimming took off 4 bases at V and 6 bases at J, with 20 bases between the two ends. The specimen comprised CD4+ or CD8+ T cells sorted from blood, sampled in a trial of the OX40 agonist ivuxolimab. The receptor was isolated from an adult with an advanced solid tumor such as melanoma, head and neck, liver or kidney cancer. V usage is TRBV30 and J usage is TRBJ2-3; TRBD2 might be the D (6 bases). In nucleotides, the CDR3 is TGTGCCTGGACTCCCCGGCTAGCGACCTGGGATACGCAGTATTTT. Amino acids: CAWTPRLATWDTQYF.